This TCR beta chain was observed in a study of cytomegalovirus exposure and HLA in healthy donors. About the study: Among the 400 or so donors who were genotyped, over 70% fell in the genetic ancestry cluster that is associated with self-reported Caucasian donors.

The junction had 2 bases not matched to a gene; V was cut back by 3 bases and J by 3 bases. Germline values: CDR1 SGHTA, CDR2 FQGNSA. The CDR3 has 15 residues. It was with 60 Vbeta and 13 Jbeta primers that the PCR ran. This table comes from immunoSEQ multiplex PCR, and its TCRdb copy is limited to in-frame clones, with some not included. The sample lists approximately 200,000 clones, 79% seen once, with over 1.5% in the top ten. Sequencing was done on a sample of PBMCs. The clonotype originates from a girl between 5 and 17 years old in good health and CMV-seropositive. The chain has TRBV7-2 and TRBJ2-2; 9 positions match TRBD1. The CDR3, as DNA: TGTGCCAGCAGCTTCCGACAGGGGGACACCGGGGAGCTGTTTTTT. Translation: CASSFRQGDTGELFF.